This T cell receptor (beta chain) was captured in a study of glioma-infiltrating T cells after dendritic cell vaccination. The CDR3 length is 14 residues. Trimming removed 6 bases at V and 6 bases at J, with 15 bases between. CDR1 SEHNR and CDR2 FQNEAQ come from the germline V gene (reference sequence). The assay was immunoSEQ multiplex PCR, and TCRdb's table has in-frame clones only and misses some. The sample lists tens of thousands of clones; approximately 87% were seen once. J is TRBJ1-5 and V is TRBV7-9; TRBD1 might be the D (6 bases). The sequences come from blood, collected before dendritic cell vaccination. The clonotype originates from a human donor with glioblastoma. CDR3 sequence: CASSFEGGSQPQHF. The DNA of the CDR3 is TGTGCCAGCAGTTTTGAAGGGGGTAGTCAGCCCCAGCATTTT.